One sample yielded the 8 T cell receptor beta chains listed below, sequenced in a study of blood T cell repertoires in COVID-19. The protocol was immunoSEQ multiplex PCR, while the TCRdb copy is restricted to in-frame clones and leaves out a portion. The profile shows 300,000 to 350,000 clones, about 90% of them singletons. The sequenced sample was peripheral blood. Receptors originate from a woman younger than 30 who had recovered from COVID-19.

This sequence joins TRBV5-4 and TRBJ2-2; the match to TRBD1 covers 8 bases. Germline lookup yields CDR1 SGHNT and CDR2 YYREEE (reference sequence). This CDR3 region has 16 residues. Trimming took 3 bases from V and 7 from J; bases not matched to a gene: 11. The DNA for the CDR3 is TGTGCCAGCAGCTCTGAGGGGACAGGCGGAGGCGGGGAGCTGTTTTTT. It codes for CASSSEGTGGGGELFF.

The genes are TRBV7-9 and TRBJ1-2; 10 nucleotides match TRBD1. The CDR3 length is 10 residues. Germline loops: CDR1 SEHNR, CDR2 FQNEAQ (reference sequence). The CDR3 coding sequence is TGTGGGACAGGGGGGTATGGCTACACCTTC. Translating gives CGTGGYGYTF.

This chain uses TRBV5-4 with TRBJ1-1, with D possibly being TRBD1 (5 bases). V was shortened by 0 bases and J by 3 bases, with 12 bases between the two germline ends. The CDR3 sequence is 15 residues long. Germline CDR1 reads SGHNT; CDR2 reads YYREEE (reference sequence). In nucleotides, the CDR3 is TGTGCCAGCAGCTTGGGAAGGGCGACAGACACTGAAGCTTTCTTT. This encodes CASSLGRATDTEAFF.

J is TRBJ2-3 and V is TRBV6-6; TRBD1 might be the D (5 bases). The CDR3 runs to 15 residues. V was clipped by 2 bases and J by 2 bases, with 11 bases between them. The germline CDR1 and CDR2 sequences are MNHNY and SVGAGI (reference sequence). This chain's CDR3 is CASSYGAGTTDTQYF. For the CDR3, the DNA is TGTGCCAGCAGTTACGGGGCAGGTACCACAGATACGCAGTATTTT.

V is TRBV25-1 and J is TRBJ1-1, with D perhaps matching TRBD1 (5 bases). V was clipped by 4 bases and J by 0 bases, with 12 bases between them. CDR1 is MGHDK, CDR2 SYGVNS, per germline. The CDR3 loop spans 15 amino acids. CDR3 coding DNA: TGTGCCAGCAGTGCGTCAGGGAAAATGAACACTGAAGCTTTCTTT. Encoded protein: CASSASGKMNTEAFF.

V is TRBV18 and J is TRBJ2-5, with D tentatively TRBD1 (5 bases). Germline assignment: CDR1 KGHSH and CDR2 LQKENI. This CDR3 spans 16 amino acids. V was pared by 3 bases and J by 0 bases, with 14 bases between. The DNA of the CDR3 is TGTGCCAGCTCACCCCCCGACAGAATGAACCAAGAGACCCAGTACTTC. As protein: CASSPPDRMNQETQYF.

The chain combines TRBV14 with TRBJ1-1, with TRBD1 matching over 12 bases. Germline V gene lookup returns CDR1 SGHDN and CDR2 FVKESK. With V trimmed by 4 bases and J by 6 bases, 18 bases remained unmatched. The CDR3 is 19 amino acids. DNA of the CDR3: TGTGCCAGCAGCCGTCGTCCCGGGACAGGGGGCCAAGGGGTCTCTGAAGCTTTCTTT. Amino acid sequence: CASSRRPGTGGQGVSEAFF.

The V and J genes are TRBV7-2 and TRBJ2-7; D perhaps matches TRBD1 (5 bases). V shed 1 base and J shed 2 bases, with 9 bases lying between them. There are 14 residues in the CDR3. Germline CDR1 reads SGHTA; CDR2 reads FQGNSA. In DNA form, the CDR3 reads TGTGCCAGCAGCTTAGGGACACCCCCCTACGAGCAGTACGTC. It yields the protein CASSLGTPPYEQYV.